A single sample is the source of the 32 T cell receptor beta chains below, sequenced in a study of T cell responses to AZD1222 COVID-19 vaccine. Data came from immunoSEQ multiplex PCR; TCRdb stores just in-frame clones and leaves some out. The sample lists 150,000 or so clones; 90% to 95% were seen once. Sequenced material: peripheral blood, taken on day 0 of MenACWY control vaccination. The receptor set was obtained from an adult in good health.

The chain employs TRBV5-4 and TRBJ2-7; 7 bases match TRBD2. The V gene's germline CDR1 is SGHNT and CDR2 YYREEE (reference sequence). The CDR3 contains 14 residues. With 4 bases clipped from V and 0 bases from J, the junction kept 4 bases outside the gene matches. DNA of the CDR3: TGTGCCAGCAGCGAGCGGGAACCCTCCTACGAGCAGTACTTC. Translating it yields CASSEREPSYEQYF.

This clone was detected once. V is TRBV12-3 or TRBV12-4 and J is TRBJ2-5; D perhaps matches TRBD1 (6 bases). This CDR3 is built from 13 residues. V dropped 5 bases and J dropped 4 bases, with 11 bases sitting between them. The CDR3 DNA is TGTGCCAGCAGTACAGGGCTTACAGAGACCCAGTACTTC. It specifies CASSTGLTETQYF.

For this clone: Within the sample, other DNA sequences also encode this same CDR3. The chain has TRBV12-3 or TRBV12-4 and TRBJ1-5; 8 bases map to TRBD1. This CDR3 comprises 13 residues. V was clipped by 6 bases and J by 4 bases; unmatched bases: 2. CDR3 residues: CASRGQGNQPQHF. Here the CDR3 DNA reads TGTGCCAGCAGAGGACAGGGAAATCAGCCCCAGCATTTT.

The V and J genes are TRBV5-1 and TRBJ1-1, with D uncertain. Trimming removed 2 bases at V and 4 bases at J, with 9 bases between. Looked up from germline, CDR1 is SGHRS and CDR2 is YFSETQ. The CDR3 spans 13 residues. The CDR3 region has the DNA TGCGCCAGCAGCTTTAGGGTCGGCACTGAAGCTTTCTTT. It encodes CASSFRVGTEAFF.

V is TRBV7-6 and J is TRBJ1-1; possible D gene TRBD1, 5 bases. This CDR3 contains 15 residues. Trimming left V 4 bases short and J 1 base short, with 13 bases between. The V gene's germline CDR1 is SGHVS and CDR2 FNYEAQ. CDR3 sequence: CASSSPEGTNTEAFF. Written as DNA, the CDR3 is TGTGCCAGCAGCTCTCCGGAGGGGACGAACACTGAAGCTTTCTTT.

DNA for the CDR3: TGCGCCAGCAGCTGGGGCGGTCCGGAGACCCAGTACTTC. Encoded protein: CASSWGGPETQYF. The rearrangement links TRBV5-1 to TRBJ2-5, with TRBD1 as a possible D gene (5 bases). CDR1 is SGHRS, CDR2 YFSETQ, per germline. Trimming shortened V by 3 bases and J by 5 bases, and 11 bases separated the two germline ends. This CDR3 is built from 13 residues.

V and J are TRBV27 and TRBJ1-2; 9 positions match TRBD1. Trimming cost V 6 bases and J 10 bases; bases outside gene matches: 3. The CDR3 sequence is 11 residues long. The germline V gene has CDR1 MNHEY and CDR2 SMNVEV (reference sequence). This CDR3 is CASRGQGTYTF. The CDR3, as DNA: TGTGCCAGCAGGGGACAGGGAACCTACACCTTC.

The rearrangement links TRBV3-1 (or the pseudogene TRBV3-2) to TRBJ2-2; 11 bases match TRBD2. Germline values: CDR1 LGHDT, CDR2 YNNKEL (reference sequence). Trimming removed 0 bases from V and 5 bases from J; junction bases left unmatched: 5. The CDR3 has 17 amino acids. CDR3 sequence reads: CASSQETSGISTGELFF. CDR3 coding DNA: TGTGCCAGCAGCCAAGAGACTAGCGGGATTAGTACCGGGGAGCTGTTTTTT.

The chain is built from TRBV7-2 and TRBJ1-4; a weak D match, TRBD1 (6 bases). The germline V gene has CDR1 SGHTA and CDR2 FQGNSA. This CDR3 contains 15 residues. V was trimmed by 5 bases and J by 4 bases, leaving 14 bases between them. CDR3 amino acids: CASSPQTGLNEKLFF. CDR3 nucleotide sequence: TGTGCCAGCAGCCCCCAGACAGGACTTAATGAAAAACTGTTTTTT. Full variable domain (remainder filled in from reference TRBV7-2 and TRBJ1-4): GAGVSQSPSNKVTEKGKDVELRCDPISGHTALYWYRQSLGQGLEFLIYFQGNSAPDKSGLPSDRFSAERTGGSVSTLTIQRTQQEDSAVYLCASSPQTGLNEKLFFGSGTQLSVL.

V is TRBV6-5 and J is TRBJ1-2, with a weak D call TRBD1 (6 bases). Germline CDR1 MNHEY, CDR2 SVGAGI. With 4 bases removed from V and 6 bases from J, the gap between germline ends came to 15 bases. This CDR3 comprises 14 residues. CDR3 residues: CASSSSTGRDGYTF. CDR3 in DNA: TGTGCCAGCAGTTCTTCTACAGGGCGCGATGGCTACACCTTC.

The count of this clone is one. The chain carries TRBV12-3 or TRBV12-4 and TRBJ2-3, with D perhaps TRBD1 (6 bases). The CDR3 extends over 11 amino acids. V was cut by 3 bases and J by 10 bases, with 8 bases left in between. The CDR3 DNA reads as TGTGCCAGCAGTTTTAACAGGGCGCAGTATTTT. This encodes CASSFNRAQYF.

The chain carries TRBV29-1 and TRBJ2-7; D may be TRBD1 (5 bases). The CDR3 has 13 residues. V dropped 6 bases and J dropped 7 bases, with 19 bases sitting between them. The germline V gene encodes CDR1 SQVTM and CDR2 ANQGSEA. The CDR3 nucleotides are TGCAGCGTAGTGGGAAGGGGTTTGGATGAGCAGTACTTC. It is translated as CSVVGRGLDEQYF.

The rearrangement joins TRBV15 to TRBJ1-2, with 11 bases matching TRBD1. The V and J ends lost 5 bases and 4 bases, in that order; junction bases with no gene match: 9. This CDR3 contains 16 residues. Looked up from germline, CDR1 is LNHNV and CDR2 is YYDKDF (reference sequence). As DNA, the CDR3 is TGTGCCACCAGCGGGAACCCGGGACAGGGGGTCTATGGCTACACCTTC. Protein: CATSGNPGQGVYGYTF.

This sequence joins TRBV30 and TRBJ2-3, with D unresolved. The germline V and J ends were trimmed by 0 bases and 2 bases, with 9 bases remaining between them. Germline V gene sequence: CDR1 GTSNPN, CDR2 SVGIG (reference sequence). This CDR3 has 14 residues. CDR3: CAWSVLLATDTQYF. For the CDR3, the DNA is TGTGCCTGGAGTGTATTACTTGCCACAGATACGCAGTATTTT.

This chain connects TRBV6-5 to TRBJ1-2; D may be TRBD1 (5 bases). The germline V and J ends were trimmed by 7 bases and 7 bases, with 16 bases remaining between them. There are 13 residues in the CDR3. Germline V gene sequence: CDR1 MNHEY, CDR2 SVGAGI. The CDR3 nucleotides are TGTGCCAGCAAAACTACGGGGGAATTTGGCTACACCTTC. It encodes CASKTTGEFGYTF.

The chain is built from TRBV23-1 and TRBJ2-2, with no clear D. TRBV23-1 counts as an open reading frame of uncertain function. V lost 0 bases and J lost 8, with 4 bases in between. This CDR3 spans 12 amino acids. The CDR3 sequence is CASSQSRGELFF. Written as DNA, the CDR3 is TGCGCCAGCAGTCAATCGCGAGGGGAGCTGTTTTTT.

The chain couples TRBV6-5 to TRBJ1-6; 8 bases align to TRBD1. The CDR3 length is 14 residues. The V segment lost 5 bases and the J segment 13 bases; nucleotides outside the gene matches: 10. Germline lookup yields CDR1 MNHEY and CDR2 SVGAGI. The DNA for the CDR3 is TGTGCCAGCAGTACAGGGGGTGAGATTCTCCCCCTCCACTTT. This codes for CASSTGGEILPLHF.

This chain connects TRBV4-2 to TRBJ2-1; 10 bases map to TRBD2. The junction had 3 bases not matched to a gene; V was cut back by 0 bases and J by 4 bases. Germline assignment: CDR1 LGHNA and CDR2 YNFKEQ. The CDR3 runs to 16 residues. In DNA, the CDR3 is TGTGCCAGCAGCCAAGATGGGACTAGCGCTTACAATGAGCAGTTCTTC. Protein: CASSQDGTSAYNEQFF.

The CDR3 DNA follows: TGTGCCAGCAGCCCATATGACAGGGACACTGAAGCTTTCTTT. Amino acids: CASSPYDRDTEAFF. The V gene is TRBV11-2, the J gene TRBJ1-1; 7 positions agree with TRBD1. This CDR3 has 14 residues. The trim removed 5 bases at V and 3 bases at J, leaving 6 bases unmatched. CDR1 is SGHAT, CDR2 FQNNGV, per germline.

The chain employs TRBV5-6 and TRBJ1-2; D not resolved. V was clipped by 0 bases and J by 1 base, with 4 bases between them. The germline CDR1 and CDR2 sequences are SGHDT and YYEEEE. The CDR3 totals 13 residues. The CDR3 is CASSLGGNYGYTF. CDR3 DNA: TGTGCCAGCAGCTTGGGAGGTAACTATGGCTACACCTTC.

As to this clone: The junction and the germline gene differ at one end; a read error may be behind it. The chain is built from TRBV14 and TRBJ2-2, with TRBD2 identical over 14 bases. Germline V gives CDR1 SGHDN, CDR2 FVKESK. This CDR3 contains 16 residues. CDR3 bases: TGTGCCAGCAGCCGACTAGCGGGAGGGAACACCCGGGAGCTGTTTTTT. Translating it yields CASSRLAGGNTRELFF.

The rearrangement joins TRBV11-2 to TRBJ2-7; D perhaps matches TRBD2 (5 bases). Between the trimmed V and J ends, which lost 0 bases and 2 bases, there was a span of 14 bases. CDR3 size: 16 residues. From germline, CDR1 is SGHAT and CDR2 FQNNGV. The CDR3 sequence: CASSLDRSGRTYEQYF. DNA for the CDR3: TGTGCCAGCAGCTTAGATCGGTCGGGGAGAACCTACGAGCAGTACTTC.

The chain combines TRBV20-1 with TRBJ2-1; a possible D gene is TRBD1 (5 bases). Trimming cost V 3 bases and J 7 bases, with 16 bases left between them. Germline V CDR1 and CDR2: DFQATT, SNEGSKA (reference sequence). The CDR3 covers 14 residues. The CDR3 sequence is CSASRAGMSNEQFF. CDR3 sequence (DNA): TGCAGTGCTAGTCGGGCAGGGATGTCGAATGAGCAGTTCTTC.

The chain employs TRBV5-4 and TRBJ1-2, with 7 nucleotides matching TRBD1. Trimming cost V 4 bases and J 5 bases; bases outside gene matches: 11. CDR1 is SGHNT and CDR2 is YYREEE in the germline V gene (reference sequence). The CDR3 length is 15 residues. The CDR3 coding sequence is TGTGCCAGCAGCGGCTACAGGGGATTCCTTTATGGCTACACCTTC. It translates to CASSGYRGFLYGYTF.

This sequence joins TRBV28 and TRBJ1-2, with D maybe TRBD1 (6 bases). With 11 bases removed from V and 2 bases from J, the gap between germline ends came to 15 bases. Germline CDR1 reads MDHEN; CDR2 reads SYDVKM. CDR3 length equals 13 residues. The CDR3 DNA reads TGTGCCGGCAAGGGGGGTAGAAACTATGGCTACACCTTC. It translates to CAGKGGRNYGYTF.

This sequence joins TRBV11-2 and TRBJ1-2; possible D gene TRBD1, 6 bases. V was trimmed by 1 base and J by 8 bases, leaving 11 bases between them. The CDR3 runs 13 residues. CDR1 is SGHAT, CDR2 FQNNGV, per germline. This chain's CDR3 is CASSLGRGRGYTF. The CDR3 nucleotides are TGTGCCAGCAGCTTAGGACGGGGGCGCGGCTACACCTTC. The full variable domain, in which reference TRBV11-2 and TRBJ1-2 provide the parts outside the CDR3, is EAGVAQSPRYKIIEKRQSVAFWCNPISGHATLYWYQQILGQGPKLLIQFQNNGVVDDSQLPKDRFSAERLKGVDSTLKIQPAKLEDSAVYLCASSLGRGRGYTFGSGTRLTVV.

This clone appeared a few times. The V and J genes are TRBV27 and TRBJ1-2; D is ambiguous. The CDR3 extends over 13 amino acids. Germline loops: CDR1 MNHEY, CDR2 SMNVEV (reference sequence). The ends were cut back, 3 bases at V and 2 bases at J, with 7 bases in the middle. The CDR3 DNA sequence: TGTGCCAGCAGTTTGGGCGGAAACTATGGCTACACCTTC. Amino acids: CASSLGGNYGYTF.

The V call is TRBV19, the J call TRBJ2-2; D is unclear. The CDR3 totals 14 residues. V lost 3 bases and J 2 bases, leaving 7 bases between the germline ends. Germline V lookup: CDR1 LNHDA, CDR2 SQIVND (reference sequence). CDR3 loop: CASSMNRNTGELFF. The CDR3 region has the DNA TGTGCCAGTAGTATGAATAGAAACACCGGGGAGCTGTTTTTT. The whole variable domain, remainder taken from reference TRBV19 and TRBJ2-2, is DGGITQSPKYLFRKEGQNVTLSCEQNLNHDAMYWYRQDPGQGLRLIYYSQIVNDFQKGDIAEGYSVSREKKESFPLTVTSAQKNPTAFYLCASSMNRNTGELFFGEGSRLTVL.

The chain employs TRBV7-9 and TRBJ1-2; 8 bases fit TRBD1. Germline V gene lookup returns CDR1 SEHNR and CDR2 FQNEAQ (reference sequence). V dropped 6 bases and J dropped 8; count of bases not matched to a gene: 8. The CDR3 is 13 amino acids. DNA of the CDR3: TGTGCCAGCAGGGATTGGACAGGGAGAGGCTACACCTTC. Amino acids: CASRDWTGRGYTF.

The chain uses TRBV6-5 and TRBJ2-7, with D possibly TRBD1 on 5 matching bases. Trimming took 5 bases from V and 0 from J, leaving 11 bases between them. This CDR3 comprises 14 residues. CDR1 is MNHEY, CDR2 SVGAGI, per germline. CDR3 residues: CASSQGRYSYEQYF. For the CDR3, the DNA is TGTGCCAGCAGTCAGGGCAGGTACTCCTACGAGCAGTACTTC.

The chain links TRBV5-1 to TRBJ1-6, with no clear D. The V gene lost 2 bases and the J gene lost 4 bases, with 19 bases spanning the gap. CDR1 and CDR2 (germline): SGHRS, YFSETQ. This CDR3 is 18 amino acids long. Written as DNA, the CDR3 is TGCGCCAGCAGCTTAGTAGGAGCCACCAGCTCTTATAATTCACCCCTCCACTTT. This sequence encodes CASSLVGATSSYNSPLHF.

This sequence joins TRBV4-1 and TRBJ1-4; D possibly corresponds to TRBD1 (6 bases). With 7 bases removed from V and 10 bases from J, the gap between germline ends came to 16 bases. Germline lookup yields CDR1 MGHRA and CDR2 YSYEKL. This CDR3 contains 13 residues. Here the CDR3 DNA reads TGCGCCAGCAAGGGGGGGCTGAGAGGAAAACTGTTTTTT. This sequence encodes CASKGGLRGKLFF.